Listed here is a single TCR beta chain. Its antigen is unknown. Measured with immunoSEQ multiplex PCR; TCRdb has only the in-frame clones, and not every one. Of fewer than 150,000 clones listed, 93% were seen once; the top ten hold about 0.86%. The data belong to a study of T cell responses to AZD1222 COVID-19 vaccine. Across the study: Both about-4-week and about-12-week second-dose recipients were combined. Regarding the study as a whole: Unmutated variant regions reportedly attract nearly half of all spike-specific TCRs. Clonal diversity was possibly underestimated, and white British individuals and females predominated among donors. At study baseline, merely several AZD1222 recipients were seropositive.

Trimming stripped 1 base from V and 11 bases from J, with 11 bases between. Germline V gene sequence: CDR1 SGHVS, CDR2 FNYEAQ. The CDR3 spans 12 residues. The input for sequencing was peripheral blood, taken on day 0 of AZD1222 vaccination. The sequence was obtained from an adult in good health. The chain uses TRBV7-6 and TRBJ1-1; D is unresolved. CDR3 sequence (DNA): TGTGCCAGCAGCTTAGGAGGAGAGGCGGCTTTCTTT. This gives the protein CASSLGGEAAFF.